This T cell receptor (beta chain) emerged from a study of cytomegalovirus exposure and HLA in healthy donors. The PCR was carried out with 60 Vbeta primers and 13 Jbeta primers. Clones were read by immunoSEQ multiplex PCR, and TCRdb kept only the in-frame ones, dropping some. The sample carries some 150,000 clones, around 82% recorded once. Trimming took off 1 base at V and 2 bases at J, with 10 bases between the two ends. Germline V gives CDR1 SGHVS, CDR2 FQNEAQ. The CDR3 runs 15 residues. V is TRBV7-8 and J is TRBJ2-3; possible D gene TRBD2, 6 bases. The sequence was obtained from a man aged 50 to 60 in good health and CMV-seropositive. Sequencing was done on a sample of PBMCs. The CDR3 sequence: CASSLVGTYTDTQYF. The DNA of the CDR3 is TGTGCCAGCAGCTTAGTGGGGACTTACACAGATACGCAGTATTTT. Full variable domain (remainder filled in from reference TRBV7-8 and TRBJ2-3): GAGVSQSPRYKVAKRGQDVALRCDPISGHVSLFWYQQALGQGPEFLTYFQNEAQLDKSGLPSDRFFAERPEGSVSTLKIQRTQQEDSAVYLCASSLVGTYTDTQYFGPGTRLTVL.